One sample yielded the 15 T cell receptor beta chains listed below, sequenced in a study of blood T cell repertoires in COVID-19. Repertoires were generated with immunoSEQ multiplex PCR, while TCRdb's copy carries only in-frame clones and drops some. The data contain tens of thousands of clones, around nine tenths of them seen just once; the ten biggest clones take up roughly 6.2%. The sample was peripheral blood. Every receptor here comes from a man aged 45-60 years with active COVID-19.

This clone has a single count. This chain links TRBV5-6 with TRBJ2-7, with a weak D call TRBD1 (6 bases). The CDR3 loop spans 12 amino acids. Trimming left V 3 bases short and J 7 bases short, with 11 bases between. Germline V lookup: CDR1 SGHDT, CDR2 YYEEEE. CDR3 protein: CASSSRQGEQYF. The CDR3 DNA reads TGTGCCAGCAGCTCCCGCCAGGGGGAGCAGTACTTC.

The chain couples TRBV7-2 to TRBJ2-4; tentative D call: TRBD1 (6 bases). Trimming took off 1 base at V and 8 bases at J, with 12 bases between the two ends. This CDR3 is 14 amino acids long. Per germline, CDR1 SGHTA and CDR2 FQGNSA. Written as DNA, the CDR3 is TGTGCCAGCAGCTTAGACGGCTCAGGGGACATTCAGTACTTC. Amino acid sequence: CASSLDGSGDIQYF.

The chain couples TRBV5-8 to TRBJ1-2; D perhaps matches TRBD1 (5 bases). Trimming cost V 4 bases and J 4 bases, with 11 bases left between them. The CDR3 covers 13 residues. The V gene's germline CDR1 is SGHTS and CDR2 YDEGEE. The CDR3 region is CASSVAGPYGYTF. The CDR3 nucleotides read TGTGCCAGCAGCGTCGCGGGGCCCTATGGCTACACCTTC.

The rearrangement links TRBV5-4 to TRBJ2-3, with 8 bases fitting TRBD2. The CDR3 length is 15 residues. From germline, CDR1 is SGHNT and CDR2 YYREEE (reference sequence). The V and J ends lost 4 bases and 8 bases, in that order; junction bases with no gene match: 12. The CDR3 region is CASSVSGGPLGTQYF. CDR3 sequence (DNA): TGTGCCAGCAGCGTGAGCGGGGGCCCCCTGGGTACGCAGTATTTT.

This clone appeared a few times. The chain has TRBV9 and TRBJ1-6, with a possible D match to TRBD1 (5 bases). Looked up from germline, CDR1 is SGDLS and CDR2 is YYNGEE. The CDR3 totals 16 residues. V was shortened by 4 bases and J by 0 bases, with 11 bases between the two germline ends. The CDR3 DNA reads as TGTGCCAGCAGCCCGGGGGGGAGCTCCTATAATTCACCCCTCCACTTT. This codes for CASSPGGSSYNSPLHF.

This chain links TRBV28 with TRBJ2-3, with a weak D call TRBD2 (6 bases). Trimming shortened V by 4 bases and J by 4 bases, and 9 bases separated the two germline ends. The germline V gene encodes CDR1 MDHEN and CDR2 SYDVKM. This CDR3 is built from 13 residues. The CDR3 DNA follows: TGTGCCAGCAGTTCAGGGAGGCCAGATACGCAGTATTTT. This translates into CASSSGRPDTQYF.

This clone was counted once. This chain links TRBV29-1 with TRBJ2-3; 13 bases align to TRBD2. Germline V lookup: CDR1 SQVTM, CDR2 ANQGSEA. V dropped 5 bases and J dropped 3; count of bases not matched to a gene: 5. The CDR3 sequence is 15 residues long. In DNA form, the CDR3 reads TGCAGCGTTCCGAGGACTAGCGGGAGTACAGATACGCAGTATTTT. Translated, it gives CSVPRTSGSTDTQYF.

This chain uses TRBV27 with TRBJ2-6; 9 bases are shared with TRBD1. Germline V gene lookup returns CDR1 MNHEY and CDR2 SMNVEV (reference sequence). V lost 6 bases to trimming and J lost 0 bases; unmatched junction nucleotides: 6. This CDR3 contains 17 residues. CDR3 sequence (DNA): TGTGCCAGCAGACCGGGACAGGGTGTCTCTGGGGCCAACGTCCTGACTTTC. This gives the protein CASRPGQGVSGANVLTF.

The chain is built from TRBV7-3 and TRBJ2-2, with TRBD1 matching 7 bases. Germline trimming cut 8 bases from V and 2 bases from J; bases unmatched to any gene: 2. The CDR3 runs to 13 residues. The germline gives CDR1 SGHTA, CDR2 FQGTGA. In DNA, the CDR3 is TGTGCCAGCGGGGACAGTAACACCGGGGAGCTGTTTTTT. This translates into CASGDSNTGELFF.

The chain links TRBV5-1 to TRBJ2-5, with 10 nucleotides matching TRBD1. The CDR3 consists of 16 residues. Germline trimming cut 0 bases from V and 4 bases from J; bases unmatched to any gene: 6. The germline CDR1 and CDR2 sequences are SGHRS and YFSETQ. CDR3 sequence (DNA): TGCGCCAGCAGCTTGGCCGGGGACAGGGGCTTAGAGACCCAGTACTTC. The encoded protein is CASSLAGDRGLETQYF. The entire variable domain, with the rest obtained from reference TRBV5-1 and TRBJ2-5, is as follows: KAGVTQTPRYLIKTRGQQVTLSCSPISGHRSVSWYQQTPGQGLQFLFEYFSETQRNKGNFPGRFSGRQFSNSRSEMNVSTLELGDSALYLCASSLAGDRGLETQYFGPGTRLLVL.

The chain links TRBV19 to TRBJ1-3; D is perhaps TRBD1 (5 bases). Germline V gene sequence: CDR1 LNHDA, CDR2 SQIVND (reference sequence). Trimming took off 5 bases at V and 0 bases at J, with 14 bases between the two ends. This CDR3 contains 16 residues. This chain's CDR3 is CASSVRGGYSGNTIYF. DNA of the CDR3: TGTGCCAGTAGTGTTCGCGGGGGATACTCTGGAAACACCATATATTTT.

The chain employs TRBV28 and TRBJ2-2, with D perhaps TRBD1 (6 bases). Trimming took off 5 bases at V and 3 bases at J, with 7 bases between the two ends. Germline CDR1 is MDHEN and CDR2 is SYDVKM. The CDR3 spans 13 residues. CDR3 coding DNA: TGTGCCAGCAGTGGGACATACACCGGGGAGCTGTTTTTT. Translation gives CASSGTYTGELFF.

The rearrangement uses TRBV10-3 and TRBJ2-5, with D uncertain. Trimming took off 1 base at V and 6 bases at J, with 3 bases between the two ends. There are 11 residues in the CDR3. The V gene's germline CDR1 is ENHRY and CDR2 SYGVKD. The DNA of the CDR3 is TGTGCCATCAGTGAGTTTAAGACCCAGTACTTC. It is translated as CAISEFKTQYF.

The chain has TRBV3-1 (or the pseudogene TRBV3-2) and TRBJ2-7; 9 bases are shared with TRBD2. The CDR3 sequence is 17 residues long. The V segment lost 4 bases and the J segment 5 bases; nucleotides outside the gene matches: 15. CDR1 is LGHDT, CDR2 YNNKEL, per germline (reference sequence). The CDR3 sequence is CASSRGGSGGRRDEQYF. Written as DNA, the CDR3 is TGTGCCAGCAGCCGCGGTGGAAGCGGGGGGCGTAGAGACGAGCAGTACTTC.

This sequence joins TRBV19 and TRBJ2-1; 7 nucleotides line up with TRBD1. The junction had 6 bases not matched to a gene; V was cut back by 5 bases and J by 2 bases. CDR1 and CDR2 (germline): LNHDA, SQIVND (reference sequence). The CDR3 length is 15 residues. The CDR3 coding sequence is TGTGCCAGTAGTGCGGACAGGTCCCCCTACAATGAGCAGTTCTTC. Amino acid sequence: CASSADRSPYNEQFF. Filled out from reference TRBV19 and TRBJ2-1, the complete variable domain reads DGGITQSPKYLFRKEGQNVTLSCEQNLNHDAMYWYRQDPGQGLRLIYYSQIVNDFQKGDIAEGYSVSREKKESFPLTVTSAQKNPTAFYLCASSADRSPYNEQFFGPGTRLTVL.